The clone carrying this T cell receptor beta chain has only a few counts. These data are taken from a study of T cells of healthy individuals. TCRdb fed the 5' RACE reads into MiXCR, producing one record per CDR3 protein. The data contain 60,000 to 80,000 distinct CDR3 sequences, 15% to 20% of them singletons. This CDR3 contains 14 residues. CDR1 and CDR2 (germline): SGHRS, YFSETQ. Between the trimmed V and J ends, which lost 0 bases and 6 bases, there was a span of 10 bases. The clonotype was recovered from a human donor in good health. The chain links TRBV5-1 to TRBJ1-5; D perhaps matches TRBD1 (5 bases). The CDR3 sequence is CASSLGQLGQPQHF. Written as DNA, the CDR3 is TGCGCCAGCAGCTTGGGACAGCTCGGTCAGCCCCAGCATTTT.